This TCR beta chain originates from a study of blood T cell repertoires in COVID-19. The V gene lost 0 bases and the J gene lost 8 bases, with 14 bases spanning the gap. CDR3 size: 15 residues. CDR1 and CDR2 (germline): SGHRS, YFSETQ. The table came from immunoSEQ multiplex PCR; TCRdb's copy has only in-frame clones and leaves some out. The profile shows some 250,000 clones, 80% to 90% of them singletons. Source material: PBMCs or T cells enriched from blood (not recorded which). This TCR was recovered from a woman aged 45-59 years who had recovered from COVID-19. The J gene is TRBJ2-2, the V gene TRBV5-1; D might be TRBD2 (5 bases). In DNA form, the CDR3 reads TGCGCCAGCAGCTTGGCGTTCAGGTCGGGAGGGGAGCTGTTTTTT. Translation: CASSLAFRSGGELFF.